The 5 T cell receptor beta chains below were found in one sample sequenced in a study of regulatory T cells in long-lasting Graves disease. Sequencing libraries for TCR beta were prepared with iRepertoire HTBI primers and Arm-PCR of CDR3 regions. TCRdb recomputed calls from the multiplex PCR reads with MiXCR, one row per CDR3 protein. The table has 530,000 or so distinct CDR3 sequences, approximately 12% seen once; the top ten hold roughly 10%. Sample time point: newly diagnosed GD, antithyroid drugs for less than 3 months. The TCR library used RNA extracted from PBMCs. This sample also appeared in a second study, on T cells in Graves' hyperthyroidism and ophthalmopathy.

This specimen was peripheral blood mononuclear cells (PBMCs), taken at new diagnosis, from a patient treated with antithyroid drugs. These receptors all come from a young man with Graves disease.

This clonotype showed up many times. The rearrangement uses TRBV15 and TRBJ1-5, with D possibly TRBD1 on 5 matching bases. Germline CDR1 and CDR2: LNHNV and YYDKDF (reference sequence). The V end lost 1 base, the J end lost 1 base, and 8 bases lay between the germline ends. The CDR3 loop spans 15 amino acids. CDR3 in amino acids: CATSRGRGSNQPQHF. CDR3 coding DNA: TGTGCCACCAGCAGAGGAAGGGGCAGCAATCAGCCCCAGCATTTT. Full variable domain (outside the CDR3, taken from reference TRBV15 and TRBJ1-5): DAMVIQNPRYQVTQFGKPVTLSCSQTLNHNVMYWYQQKSSQAPKLLFHYYDKDFNNEADTPDNFQSRRPNTSFCFLDIRSPGLGDTAMYLCATSRGRGSNQPQHFGDGTRLSIL.

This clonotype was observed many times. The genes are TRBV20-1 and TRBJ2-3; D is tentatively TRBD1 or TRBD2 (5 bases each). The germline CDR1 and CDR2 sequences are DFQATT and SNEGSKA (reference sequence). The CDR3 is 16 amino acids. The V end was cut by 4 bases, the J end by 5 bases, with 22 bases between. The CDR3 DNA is TGCAGTGCTAACCAAAAGACTACCCGAAGGGGAGATACGCAGTATTTT. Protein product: CSANQKTTRRGDTQYF.

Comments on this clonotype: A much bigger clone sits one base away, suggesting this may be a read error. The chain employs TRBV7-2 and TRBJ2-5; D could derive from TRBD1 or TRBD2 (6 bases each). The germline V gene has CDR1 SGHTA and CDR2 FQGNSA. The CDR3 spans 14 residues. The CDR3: CASSLVPEGETRYF. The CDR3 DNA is TGTGCCAGCAGCTTAGTCCCGGAGGGGGAGACCCGGTACTTC. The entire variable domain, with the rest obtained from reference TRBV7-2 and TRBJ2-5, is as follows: GAGVSQSPSNKVTEKGKDVELRCDPISGHTALYWYRQSLGQGLEFLIYFQGNSAPDKSGLPSDRFSAERTGGSVSTLTIQRTQQEDSAVYLCASSLVPEGETRYFGPGTRLLVL.

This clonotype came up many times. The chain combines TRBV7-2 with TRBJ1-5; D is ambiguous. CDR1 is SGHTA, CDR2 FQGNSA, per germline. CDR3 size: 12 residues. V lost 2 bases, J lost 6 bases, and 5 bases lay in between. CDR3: CASSLLGQPQHF. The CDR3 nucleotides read TGTGCCAGCAGCTTACTGGGTCAGCCCCAGCATTTT.

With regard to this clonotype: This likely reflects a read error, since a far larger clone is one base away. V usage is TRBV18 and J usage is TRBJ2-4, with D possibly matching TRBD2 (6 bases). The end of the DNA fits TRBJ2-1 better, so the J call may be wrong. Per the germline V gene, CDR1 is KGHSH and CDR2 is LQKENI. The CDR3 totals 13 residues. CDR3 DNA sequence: TGTGCCAGCTCGTCCGAAAGCGCGGGGACCCAGTTCTTC. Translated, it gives CASSSESAGTQFF.